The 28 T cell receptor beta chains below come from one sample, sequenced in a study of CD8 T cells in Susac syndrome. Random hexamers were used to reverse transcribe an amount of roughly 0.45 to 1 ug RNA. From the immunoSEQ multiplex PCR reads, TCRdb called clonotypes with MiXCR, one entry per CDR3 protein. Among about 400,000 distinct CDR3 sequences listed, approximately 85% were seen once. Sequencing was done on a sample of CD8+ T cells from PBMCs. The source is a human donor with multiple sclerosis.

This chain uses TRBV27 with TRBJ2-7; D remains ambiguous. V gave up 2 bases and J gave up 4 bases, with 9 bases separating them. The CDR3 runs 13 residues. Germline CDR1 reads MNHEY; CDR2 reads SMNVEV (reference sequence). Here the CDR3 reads CASSLSTDYEQYF. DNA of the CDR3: TGTGCCAGCAGTTTAAGTACCGATTACGAGCAGTACTTC.

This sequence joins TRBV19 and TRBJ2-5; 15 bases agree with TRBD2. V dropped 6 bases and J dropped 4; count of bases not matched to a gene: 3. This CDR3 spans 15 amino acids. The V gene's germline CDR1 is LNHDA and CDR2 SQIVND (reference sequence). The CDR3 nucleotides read TGTGCCAGTAGGGGACTAGCGGGGGGCATAGAGACCCAGTACTTC. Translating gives CASRGLAGGIETQYF.

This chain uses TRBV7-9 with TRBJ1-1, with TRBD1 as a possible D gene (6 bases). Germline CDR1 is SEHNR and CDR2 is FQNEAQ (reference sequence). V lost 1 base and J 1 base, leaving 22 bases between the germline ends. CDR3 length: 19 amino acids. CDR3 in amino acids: CASSLGWTADGGANTEAFF. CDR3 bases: TGTGCCAGCAGCTTAGGATGGACGGCGGATGGGGGCGCGAACACTGAAGCTTTCTTT.

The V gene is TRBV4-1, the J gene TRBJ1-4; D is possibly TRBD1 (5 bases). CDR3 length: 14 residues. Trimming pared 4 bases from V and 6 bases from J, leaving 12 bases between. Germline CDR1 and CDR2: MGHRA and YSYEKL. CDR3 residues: CASSPRRGDEKLFF. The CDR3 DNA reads TGCGCCAGCAGCCCTCGGAGGGGTGATGAAAAACTGTTTTTT.

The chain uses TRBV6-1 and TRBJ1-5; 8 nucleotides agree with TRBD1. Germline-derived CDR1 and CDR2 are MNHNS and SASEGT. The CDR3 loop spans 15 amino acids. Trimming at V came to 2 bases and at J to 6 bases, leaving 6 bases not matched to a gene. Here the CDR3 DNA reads TGTGCCAGCAGTGAATATCAACAGGGGGGTCAGCCCCAGCATTTT. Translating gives CASSEYQQGGQPQHF.

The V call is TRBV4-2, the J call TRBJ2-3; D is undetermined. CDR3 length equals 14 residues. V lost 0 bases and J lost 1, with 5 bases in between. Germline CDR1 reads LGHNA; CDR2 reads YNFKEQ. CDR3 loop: CASSQEVGTDTQYF. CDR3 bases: TGTGCCAGCAGCCAAGAAGTCGGCACAGATACGCAGTATTTT.

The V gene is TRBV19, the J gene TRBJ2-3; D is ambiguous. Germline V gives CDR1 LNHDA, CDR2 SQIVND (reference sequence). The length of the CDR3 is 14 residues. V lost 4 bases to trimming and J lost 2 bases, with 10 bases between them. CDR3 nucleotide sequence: TGTGCCAGTAGTAAACTGGAAACCACAGATACGCAGTATTTT. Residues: CASSKLETTDTQYF.

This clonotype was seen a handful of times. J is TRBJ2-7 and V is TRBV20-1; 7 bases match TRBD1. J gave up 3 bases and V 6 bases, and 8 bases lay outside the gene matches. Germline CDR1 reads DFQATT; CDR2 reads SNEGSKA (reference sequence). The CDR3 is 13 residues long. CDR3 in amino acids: CSAGQAMIYEQYF. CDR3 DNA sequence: TGCAGTGCAGGACAGGCGATGATCTACGAGCAGTACTTC.

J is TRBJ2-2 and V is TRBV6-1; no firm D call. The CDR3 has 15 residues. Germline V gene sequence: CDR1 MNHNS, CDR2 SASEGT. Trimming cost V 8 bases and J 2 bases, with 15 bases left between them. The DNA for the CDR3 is TGTGCCAGCCTCCCTCTAGACGGCAACACCGGGGAGCTGTTTTTT. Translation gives CASLPLDGNTGELFF.

The CDR3, as DNA: TGCGCCAGCAGCCCAGGGGGCTTGGAGGGCTACACCTTC. It translates to CASSPGGLEGYTF. This rearrangement joins TRBV5-1 to TRBJ1-2; 8 bases are shared with TRBD1. CDR3 length: 13 amino acids. After removal of 4 bases from V and 8 bases from J, the junction contained 7 bases not matched to a gene. In germline, CDR1 is SGHRS, CDR2 YFSETQ.

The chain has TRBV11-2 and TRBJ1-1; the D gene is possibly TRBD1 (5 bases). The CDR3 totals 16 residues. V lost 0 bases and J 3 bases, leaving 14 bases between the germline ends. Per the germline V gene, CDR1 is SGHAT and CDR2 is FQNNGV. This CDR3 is CASSLDTGLMHTEAFF. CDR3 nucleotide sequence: TGTGCCAGCAGCTTAGATACAGGACTTATGCACACTGAAGCTTTCTTT.

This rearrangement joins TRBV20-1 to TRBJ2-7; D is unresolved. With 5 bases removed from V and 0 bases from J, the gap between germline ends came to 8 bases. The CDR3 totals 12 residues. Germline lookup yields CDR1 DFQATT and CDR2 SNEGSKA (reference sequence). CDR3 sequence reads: CSARTVSYEQYF. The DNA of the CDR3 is TGCAGTGCTCGGACGGTCTCCTACGAGCAGTACTTC.

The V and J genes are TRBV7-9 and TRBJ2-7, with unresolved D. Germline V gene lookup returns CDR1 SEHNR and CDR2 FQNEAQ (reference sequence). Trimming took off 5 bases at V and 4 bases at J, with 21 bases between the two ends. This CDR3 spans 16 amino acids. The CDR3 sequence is CASSPPPPRGEYEQYF. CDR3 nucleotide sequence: TGTGCCAGCAGCCCGCCACCGCCGAGAGGAGAATACGAGCAGTACTTC. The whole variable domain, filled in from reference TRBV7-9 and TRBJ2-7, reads DTGVSQNPRHKITKRGQNVTFRCDPISEHNRLYWYRQTLGQGPEFLTYFQNEAQLEKSRLLSDRFSAERPKGSFSTLEIQRTEQGDSAMYLCASSPPPPRGEYEQYFGPGTRLTVT.

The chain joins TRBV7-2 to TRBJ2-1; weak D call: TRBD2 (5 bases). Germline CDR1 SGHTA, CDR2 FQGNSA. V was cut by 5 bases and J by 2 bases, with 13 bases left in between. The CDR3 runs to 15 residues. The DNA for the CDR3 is TGTGCCAGCAGCCCCTCGGCTAGCCCCTACAATGAGCAGTTCTTC. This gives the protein CASSPSASPYNEQFF.

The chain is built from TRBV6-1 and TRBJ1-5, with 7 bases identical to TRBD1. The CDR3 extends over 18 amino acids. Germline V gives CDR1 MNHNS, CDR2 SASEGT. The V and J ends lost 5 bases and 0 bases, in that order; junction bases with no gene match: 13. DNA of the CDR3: TGTGCCAGCAGTCCTAGGGACAGTCGGGTCTTTAGCAATCAGCCCCAGCATTTT. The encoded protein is CASSPRDSRVFSNQPQHF.

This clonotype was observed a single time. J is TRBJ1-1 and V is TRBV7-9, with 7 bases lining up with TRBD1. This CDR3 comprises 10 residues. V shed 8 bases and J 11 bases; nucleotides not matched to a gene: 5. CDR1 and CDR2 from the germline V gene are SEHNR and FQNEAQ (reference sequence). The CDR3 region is CASGTERAFF. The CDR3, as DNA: TGTGCCAGCGGGACAGAGCGGGCTTTCTTT.

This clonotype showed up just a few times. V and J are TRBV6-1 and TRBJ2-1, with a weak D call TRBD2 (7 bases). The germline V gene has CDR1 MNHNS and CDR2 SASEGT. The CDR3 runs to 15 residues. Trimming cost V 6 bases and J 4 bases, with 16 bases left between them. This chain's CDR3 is CASRLGGAFYNEQFF. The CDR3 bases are TGTGCCAGCAGACTAGGGGGGGCCTTTTACAATGAGCAGTTCTTC.

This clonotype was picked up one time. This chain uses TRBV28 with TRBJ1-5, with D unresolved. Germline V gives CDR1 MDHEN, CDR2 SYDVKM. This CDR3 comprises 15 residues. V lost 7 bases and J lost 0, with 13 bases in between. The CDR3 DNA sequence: TGTGCCAGCACCGCCGACACCTATAGCAATCAGCCCCAGCATTTT. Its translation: CASTADTYSNQPQHF.

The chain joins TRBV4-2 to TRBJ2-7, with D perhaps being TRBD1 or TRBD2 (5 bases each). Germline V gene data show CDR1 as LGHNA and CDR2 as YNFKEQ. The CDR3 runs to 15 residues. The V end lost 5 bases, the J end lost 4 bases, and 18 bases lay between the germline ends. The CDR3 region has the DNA TGTGCCAGCAGCTTGGGGACGGAAACCTTGTACGAGCAGTACTTC. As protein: CASSLGTETLYEQYF.

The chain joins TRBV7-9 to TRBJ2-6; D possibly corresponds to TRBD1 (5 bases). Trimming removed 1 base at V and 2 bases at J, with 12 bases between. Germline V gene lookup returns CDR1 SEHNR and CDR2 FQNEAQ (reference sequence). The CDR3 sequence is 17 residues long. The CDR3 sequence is CASSLVGGAPGANVLTF. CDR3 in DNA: TGTGCCAGCAGCTTAGTAGGTGGGGCGCCTGGGGCCAACGTCCTGACTTTC.

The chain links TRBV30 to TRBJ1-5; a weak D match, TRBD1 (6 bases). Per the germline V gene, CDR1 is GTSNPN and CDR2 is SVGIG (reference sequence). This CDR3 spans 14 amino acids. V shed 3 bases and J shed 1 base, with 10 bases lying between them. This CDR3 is CAWSSGQSNQPQHF. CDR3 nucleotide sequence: TGTGCCTGGAGCTCCGGACAGAGCAATCAGCCCCAGCATTTT.

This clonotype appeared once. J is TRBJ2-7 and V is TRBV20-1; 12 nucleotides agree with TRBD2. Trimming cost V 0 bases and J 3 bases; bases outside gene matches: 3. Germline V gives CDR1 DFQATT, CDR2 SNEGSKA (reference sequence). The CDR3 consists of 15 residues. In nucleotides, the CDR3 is TGCAGTGCTAGAGATATGACTAGCGGGAGCTACGAGCAGTACTTC. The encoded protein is CSARDMTSGSYEQYF.

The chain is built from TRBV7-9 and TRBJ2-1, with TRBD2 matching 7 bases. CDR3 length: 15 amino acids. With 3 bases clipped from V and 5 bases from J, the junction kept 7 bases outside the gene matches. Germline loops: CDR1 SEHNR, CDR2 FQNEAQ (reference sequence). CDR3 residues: CASSFWSSGHNEQFF. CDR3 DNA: TGTGCCAGCAGCTTTTGGTCTAGCGGCCACAATGAGCAGTTCTTC. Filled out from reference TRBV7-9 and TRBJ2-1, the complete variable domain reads DTGVSQNPRHKITKRGQNVTFRCDPISEHNRLYWYRQTLGQGPEFLTYFQNEAQLEKSRLLSDRFSAERPKGSFSTLEIQRTEQGDSAMYLCASSFWSSGHNEQFFGPGTRLTVL.

The CDR3 region has the DNA TGTGCCAGCAACGGGGGGGGAAACTATGGCTACACCTTC. It translates to CASNGGGNYGYTF. V gene TRBV2 combines with J gene TRBJ1-2; D might be TRBD1 (5 bases). With 7 bases removed from V and 2 bases from J, the gap between germline ends came to 11 bases. Germline V gives CDR1 SNHLY, CDR2 FYNNEI. The CDR3 contains 13 residues.

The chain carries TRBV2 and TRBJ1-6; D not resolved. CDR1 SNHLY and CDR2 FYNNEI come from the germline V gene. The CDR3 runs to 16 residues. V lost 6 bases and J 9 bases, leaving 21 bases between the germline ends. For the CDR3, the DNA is TGTGCCAGCAGCCTGTGGGCAGTTCCAAGCCCTTCACCCCTCCACTTT. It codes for CASSLWAVPSPSPLHF.

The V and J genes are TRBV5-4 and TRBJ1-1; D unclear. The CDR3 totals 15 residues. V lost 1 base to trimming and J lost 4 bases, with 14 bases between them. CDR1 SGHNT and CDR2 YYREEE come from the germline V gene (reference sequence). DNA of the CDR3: TGTGCCAGCAGCTTGTGGGGAAGTTGGACCACTGAAGCTTTCTTT. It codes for CASSLWGSWTTEAFF.

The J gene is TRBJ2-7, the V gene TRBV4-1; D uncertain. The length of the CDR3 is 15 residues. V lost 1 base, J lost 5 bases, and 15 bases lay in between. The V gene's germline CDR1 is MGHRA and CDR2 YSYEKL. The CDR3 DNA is TGCGCCAGCAGCCAAGCGAGCAGGTCCGGCGACGAGCAGTACTTC. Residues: CASSQASRSGDEQYF.

The CDR3 nucleotides read TGTGCCAGCAGTTTATTTGAGGGAGTGAACGAGCAGTACTTC. It encodes CASSLFEGVNEQYF. The chain couples TRBV28 to TRBJ2-7; a possible D gene is TRBD2 (5 bases). CDR1 and CDR2 (germline): MDHEN, SYDVKM. The CDR3 length is 14 residues. V was clipped by 1 base and J by 5 bases, with 12 bases between them. The full variable domain, completed using reference TRBV28 and TRBJ2-7, is DVKVTQSSRYLVKRTGEKVFLECVQDMDHENMFWYRQDPGLGLRLIYFSYDVKMKEKGDIPEGYSVSREKKERFSLILESASTNQTSMYLCASSLFEGVNEQYFGPGTRLTVT.